This TCR beta chain originates from a study of a mutant IDH1 vaccine in newly diagnosed glioma. Concerning this clone: What it binds is unknown.

Study-level findings and limits: A vaccine-induced immune response developed in around 94% of the patients.

Time point indicated: week 11, during vaccination. What each vaccine dose contained was 300 ug of mutant IDH1 20-mer peptide, accompanied by topical imiquimod. The donors' diagnosis was new WHO grade 3 or 4 astrocytoma that was IDH1-mutant and ATRX-lost. Sequenced by immunoSEQ multiplex PCR; TCRdb stores in-frame clones only, minus some. The table includes roughly 130,000 clones, over 75% detected once. V gave up 1 base and J gave up 8 bases; unmatched junction bases: 7. Per germline, CDR1 KGHSH and CDR2 LQKENI. The CDR3 consists of 14 residues. This TCR derives from a man aged 40-55 years with glioma. The chain uses TRBV18 and TRBJ1-1; 7 positions agree with TRBD1. Sequencing was performed on PBMCs, taken from a glioma patient whose treatment included an IDH1 peptide vaccine. The CDR3 sequence is CASSPLEGAGEAFF. The CDR3 DNA reads TGTGCCAGCTCACCACTTGAGGGGGCAGGGGAAGCTTTCTTT.